This is a list of T cell receptor beta chains from one sample in a study of regulatory T cells in long-lasting Graves disease. One entry per CDR3 protein results from TCRdb running MiXCR on the multiplex PCR reads. The profile shows 350,000 to 450,000 distinct CDR3 sequences, less than 25% of them singletons. This specimen was peripheral blood mononuclear cells (PBMCs), taken when the disease was refractory, from a patient treated with antithyroid drugs. The receptors here all came from a female donor with Graves disease. Both conserved end residues are part of each CDR3. Each record gives: J gene, V gene, D gene, clone size, CDR3 DNA, CDR3 protein. The D gene is left open where the match is weak. Size is stated for part of the rows, as once, few or many counts, or as a class when the clone is expanded.

>TRBJ1-5|TRBV24-1|TRBD1|-
TGTGCCACCAGTGGTACCGACAGGGGATGGAATCAGCCCCAGCATTTT
CATSGTDRGWNQPQHF
>TRBJ1-3|TRBV2|-|many
TGTGCCAGCAGTGACTTTGGAGGGTTTGGAAACACCATATATTTT
CASSDFGGFGNTIYF
>TRBJ2-5|TRBV20-1|TRBD2|many
TGCAGTGCGGAAGCGGGAGCGGAAGAGACCCAGTACTTC
CSAEAGAEETQYF
>TRBJ2-1|TRBV28|TRBD2|many
TGTGCCAGCAGCCTTTATCTAGCGGTCAGGTACAATGAGCAGTTCTTC
CASSLYLAVRYNEQFF
>TRBJ2-7|TRBV6-1|TRBD1|many
TGTGCCAGCAGTACGATGGGACAGCGCTTCCTCGGAGAGCAGTACTTC
CASSTMGQRFLGEQYF
>TRBJ2-7|TRBV27|-|few
TGTGCCAGCAGTCTAAAAGGGGGGGCCTACGAGCAGTACTTC
CASSLKGGAYEQYF
>TRBJ2-3|TRBV18|TRBD2|-
TGTGCCAGCTCACCACCGGTGGGCGGGAGCTCAGATACGCAGTATTTT
CASSPPVGGSSDTQYF
>TRBJ1-2|TRBV19|-|once
TGTGCCAGTAGGATTTGGGGCTATGGCTACACCTTC
CASRIWGYGYTF
>TRBJ1-5|TRBV28|-|many
TGTGCCAGCAGTTCCCTTCCAGGCGGTCAGCCCCAGCATTTT
CASSSLPGGQPQHF
>TRBJ2-5|TRBV2|-|many
TGTGCCAGCAGTGGGGCCCTAGGGGGAGTGGGACAAGAGACCCAGTACTTC
CASSGALGGVGQETQYF
>TRBJ2-5|TRBV10-3|TRBD1|many
TGTGCCATCAGTGAAGGCAACGGACAGGGGAAAACACAAGAGACCCAGTACTTC
CAISEGNGQGKTQETQYF
>TRBJ2-7|TRBV19|-|-
TGTGCCAGTAGTATAGATCTCTTCGGCTACGAGCAGTACTTC
CASSIDLFGYEQYF
>TRBJ1-4|TRBV20-1|TRBD1|few
TGCAGTGCTAGAGATTTGTCGACAGGGAATGAAAAACTGTTTTTT
CSARDLSTGNEKLFF
>TRBJ2-7|TRBV4-1|TRBD1|-
TGCGCCAGCAGCCCCGGACAGGGGGGAGCAGAGCAGTACTTC
CASSPGQGGAEQYF
>TRBJ2-1|TRBV7-2|-|few
TGTGCCAGCAGAAAGGTGGGGGGTAATGAGCAGTTCTTC
CASRKVGGNEQFF
>TRBJ1-6|TRBV10-3|-|many
TGTGCCATCAGGGGCCATGGGTCACCCCTCCACTTT
CAIRGHGSPLHF
>TRBJ2-5|TRBV7-3|-|many
TGTGCCAGCAGCTCCCCCCTGGAGGAGGAGACCCAGTACTTC
CASSSPLEEETQYF
>TRBJ2-5|TRBV3-2|-|few
TGTGCCAGCAGCCCCTCGTTGCGGGAACTGCAAGAGACCCAGTACTTC
CASSPSLRELQETQYF
>TRBJ2-7|TRBV6-1|-|many
TGTGCCAGCAGTCCGTCAGGGGCCCCCTACGAGCAGTACTTC
CASSPSGAPYEQYF
>TRBJ2-1|TRBV12-3/TRBV12-4|TRBD2|many
TGTGCCAGCAGTCCGGGACTAGCGGGAGGGGGTGCCTACAATGAGCAGTTCTTC
CASSPGLAGGGAYNEQFF
>TRBJ2-5|TRBV7-2|-|many
TGTGCCAGCAGCTTAGCGCAGGTTGCTGCAACCCAGTACTTC
CASSLAQVAATQYF
>TRBJ2-3|TRBV10-3|TRBD2|-
TGTGCCATCAGTCCGGGACTAGCGGGAACAGATACGCAGTATTTT
CAISPGLAGTDTQYF
>TRBJ2-2|TRBV12-3/TRBV12-4|-|many
TGTGCCAGCAGTTTAGGCCTGGGGGCGAACACCGGGGAGCTGTTTTTT
CASSLGLGANTGELFF
>TRBJ2-1|TRBV29-1|TRBD2|-
TGCAGCGTTCTCGGACTAGTGCTTGACAATGAGCAGTTCTTC
CSVLGLVLDNEQFF
>TRBJ1-1|TRBV7-2|-|-
TGTGCCACCACTTCTGGGACAAACACTGAAGCTTTCTTT
CATTSGTNTEAFF
>TRBJ1-1|TRBV19|-|-
TGTGCCAGTAGTTTCACCGGGACACCGAACACTGAAGCTTTCTTT
CASSFTGTPNTEAFF
>TRBJ2-5|TRBV20-1|-|many
TGCAGTGCTAGAAACTACCGGGACGTCAAAGAGACCCAGTACTTC
CSARNYRDVKETQYF